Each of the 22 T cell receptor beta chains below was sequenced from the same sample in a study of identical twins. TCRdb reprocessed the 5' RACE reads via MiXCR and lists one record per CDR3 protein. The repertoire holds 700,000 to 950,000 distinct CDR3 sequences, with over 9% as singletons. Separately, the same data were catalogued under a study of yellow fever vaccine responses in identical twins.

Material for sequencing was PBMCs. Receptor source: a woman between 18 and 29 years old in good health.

CDR3 in DNA: TGCGCCAGCAGCTTGGCCCCGGCGGGGGAGCAGTACTTC. It yields the protein CASSLAPAGEQYF. J is TRBJ2-7 and V is TRBV5-1; maybe TRBD2 (6 bases). This CDR3 spans 13 amino acids. Germline V gives CDR1 SGHRS, CDR2 YFSETQ. V lost 0 bases and J 7 bases, leaving 11 bases between the germline ends.

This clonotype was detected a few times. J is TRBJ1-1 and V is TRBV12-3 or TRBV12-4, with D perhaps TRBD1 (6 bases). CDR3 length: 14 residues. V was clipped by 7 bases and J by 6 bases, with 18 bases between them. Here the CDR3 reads CASNMRGGGSEAFF. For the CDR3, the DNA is TGTGCCAGCAATATGAGAGGGGGAGGATCTGAAGCTTTCTTT.

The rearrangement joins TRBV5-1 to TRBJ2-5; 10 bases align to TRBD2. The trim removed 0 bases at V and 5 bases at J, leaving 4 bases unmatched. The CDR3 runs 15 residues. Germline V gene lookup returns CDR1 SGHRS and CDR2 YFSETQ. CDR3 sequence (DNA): TGCGCCAGCAGCTTGGATGGGACTAGCGCCGAGACCCAGTACTTC. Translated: CASSLDGTSAETQYF.

The DNA of the CDR3 is TGTGCCAGCAGCTCCTTATTTAGCGGGAGCCAAGAGACCCAGTACTTC. Its protein product is CASSSLFSGSQETQYF. This chain uses TRBV7-9 with TRBJ2-5; 9 nucleotides match TRBD2. Losses at the gene ends were 4 bases for V and 1 base for J; bases not matched to a gene: 7. The CDR3 length is 16 residues. Per germline, CDR1 SEHNR and CDR2 FQNEAQ (reference sequence).

The CDR3 reads CASSLPGLDDYTF. Here the CDR3 DNA reads TGTGCCAGCAGTCTTCCGGGACTGGATGACTACACCTTC. The chain links TRBV28 to TRBJ1-2, with D possibly TRBD1 on 5 matching bases. Germline V gene sequence: CDR1 MDHEN, CDR2 SYDVKM. The CDR3 spans 13 residues. V was trimmed by 5 bases and J by 10 bases, leaving 17 bases between them.

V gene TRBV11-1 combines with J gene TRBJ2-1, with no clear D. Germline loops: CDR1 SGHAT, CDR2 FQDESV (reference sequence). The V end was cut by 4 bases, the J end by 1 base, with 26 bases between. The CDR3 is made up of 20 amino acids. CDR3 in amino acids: CASSSPPRPSHADSYNEQFF. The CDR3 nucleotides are TGTGCCAGCAGCTCACCACCGAGACCCTCTCATGCGGATTCCTACAATGAGCAGTTCTTC. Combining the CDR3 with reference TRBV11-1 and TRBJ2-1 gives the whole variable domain EAEVAQSPRYKITEKSQAVAFWCDPISGHATLYWYRQILGQGPELLVQFQDESVVDDSQLPKDRFSAERLKGVDSTLKIQPAELGDSAMYLCASSSPPRPSHADSYNEQFFGPGTRLTVL.

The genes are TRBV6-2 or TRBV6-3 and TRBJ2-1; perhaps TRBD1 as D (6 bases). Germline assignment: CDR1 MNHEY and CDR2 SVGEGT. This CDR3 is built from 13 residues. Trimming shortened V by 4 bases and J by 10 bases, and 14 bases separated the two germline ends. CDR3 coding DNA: TGTGCCAGCAGTTTCTGGCAGGGGACAGAGCAGTTCTTC. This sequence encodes CASSFWQGTEQFF.

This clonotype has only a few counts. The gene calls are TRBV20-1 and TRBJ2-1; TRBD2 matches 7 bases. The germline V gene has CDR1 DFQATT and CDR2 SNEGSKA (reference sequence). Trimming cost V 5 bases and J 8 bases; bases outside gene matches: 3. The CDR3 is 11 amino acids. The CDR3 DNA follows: TGCAGTGCTCGGCGGGGGTATGAGCAGTTCTTC. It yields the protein CSARRGYEQFF.

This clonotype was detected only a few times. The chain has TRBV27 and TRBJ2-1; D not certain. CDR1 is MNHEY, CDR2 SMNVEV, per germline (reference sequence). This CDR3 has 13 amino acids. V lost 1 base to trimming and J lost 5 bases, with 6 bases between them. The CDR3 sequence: CASSLWTNNEQFF. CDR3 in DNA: TGTGCCAGCAGTTTATGGACCAACAATGAGCAGTTCTTC.

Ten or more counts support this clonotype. CDR3 nucleotides: TGCAGCGTTGAAAGGGGGGCAGGGGGCTACACCTTC. This sequence encodes CSVERGAGGYTF. This chain links TRBV29-1 with TRBJ1-2; maybe TRBD1 (6 bases). Germline V lookup: CDR1 SQVTM, CDR2 ANQGSEA. CDR3 size: 12 residues. Deletions cut 2 bases from V and 8 bases from J, with 12 bases between.

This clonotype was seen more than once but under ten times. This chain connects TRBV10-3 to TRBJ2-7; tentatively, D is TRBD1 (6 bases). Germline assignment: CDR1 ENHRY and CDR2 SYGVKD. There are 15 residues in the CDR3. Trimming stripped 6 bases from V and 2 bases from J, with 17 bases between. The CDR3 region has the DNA TGTGCCATCAGAACACAGGGTCCAGGGGCCTACGAGCAGTACTTC. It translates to CAIRTQGPGAYEQYF.

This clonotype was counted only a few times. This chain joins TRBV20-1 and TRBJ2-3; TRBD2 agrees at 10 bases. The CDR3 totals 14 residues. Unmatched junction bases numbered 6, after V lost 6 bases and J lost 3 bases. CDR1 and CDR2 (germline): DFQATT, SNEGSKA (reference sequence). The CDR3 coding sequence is TGCAGTGCGAGTACTAGCGGGATTACAGATACGCAGTATTTT. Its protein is CSASTSGITDTQYF.

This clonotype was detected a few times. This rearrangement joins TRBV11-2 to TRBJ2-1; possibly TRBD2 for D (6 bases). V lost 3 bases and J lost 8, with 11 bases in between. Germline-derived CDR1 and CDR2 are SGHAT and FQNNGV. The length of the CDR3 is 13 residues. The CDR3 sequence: CASSLVLADEQFF. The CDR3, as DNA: TGTGCCAGCAGCTTGGTACTAGCCGATGAGCAGTTCTTC.

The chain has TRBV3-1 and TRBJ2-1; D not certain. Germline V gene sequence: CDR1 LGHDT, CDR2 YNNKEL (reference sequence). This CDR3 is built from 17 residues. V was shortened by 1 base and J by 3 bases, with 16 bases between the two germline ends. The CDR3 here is CASSQVAGSSFYNEQFF. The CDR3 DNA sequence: TGTGCCAGCAGCCAAGTGGCTGGTAGCAGCTTCTACAATGAGCAGTTCTTC.

The CDR3 spells CASSLGGEPYNEQFF. The CDR3 bases are TGCGCCAGCAGCCTAGGGGGGGAACCCTACAATGAGCAGTTCTTC. This chain joins TRBV5-1 and TRBJ2-1, with D possibly being TRBD2 (7 bases). Trimming took off 4 bases at V and 2 bases at J, with 13 bases between the two ends. There are 15 residues in the CDR3. Germline CDR1 reads SGHRS; CDR2 reads YFSETQ.

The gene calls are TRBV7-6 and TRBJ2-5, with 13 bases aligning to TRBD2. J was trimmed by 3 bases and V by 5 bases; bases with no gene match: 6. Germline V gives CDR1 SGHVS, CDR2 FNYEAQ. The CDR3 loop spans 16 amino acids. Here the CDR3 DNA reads TGTGCCAGCAGCCCAGGGACTAGCGGGGAAAAAGAGACCCAGTACTTC. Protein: CASSPGTSGEKETQYF.

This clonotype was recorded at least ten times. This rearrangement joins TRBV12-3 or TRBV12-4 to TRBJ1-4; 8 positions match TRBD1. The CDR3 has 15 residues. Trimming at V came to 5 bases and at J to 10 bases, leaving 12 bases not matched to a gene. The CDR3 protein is CASSDGSGTGGKLFF. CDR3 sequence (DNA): TGTGCCAGCAGTGACGGCTCCGGGACAGGCGGAAAACTGTTTTTT.

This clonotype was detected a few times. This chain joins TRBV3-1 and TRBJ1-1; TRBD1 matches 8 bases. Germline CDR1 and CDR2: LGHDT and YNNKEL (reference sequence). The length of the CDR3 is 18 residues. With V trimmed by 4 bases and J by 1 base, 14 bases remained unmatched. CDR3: CASSLAGGRVVANTEAFF. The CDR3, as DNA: TGTGCCAGCAGCCTCGCAGGGGGCAGGGTGGTTGCGAACACTGAAGCTTTCTTT.

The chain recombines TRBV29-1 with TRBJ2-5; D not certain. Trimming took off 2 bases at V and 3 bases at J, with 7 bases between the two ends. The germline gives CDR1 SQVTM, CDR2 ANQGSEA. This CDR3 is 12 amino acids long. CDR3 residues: CSVESAEETQYF. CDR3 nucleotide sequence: TGCAGCGTTGAATCAGCCGAAGAGACCCAGTACTTC.

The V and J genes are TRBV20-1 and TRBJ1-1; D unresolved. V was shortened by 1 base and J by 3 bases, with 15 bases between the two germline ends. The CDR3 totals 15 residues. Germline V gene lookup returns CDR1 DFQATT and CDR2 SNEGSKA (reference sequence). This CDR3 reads CSARATGRQYTEAFF. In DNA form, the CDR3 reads TGCAGTGCTAGAGCAACGGGTCGGCAGTACACTGAAGCTTTCTTT.

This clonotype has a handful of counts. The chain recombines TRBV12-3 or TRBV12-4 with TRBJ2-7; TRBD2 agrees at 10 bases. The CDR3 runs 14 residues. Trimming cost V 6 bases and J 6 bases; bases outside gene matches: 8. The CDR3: CASSPQREGPEQYF. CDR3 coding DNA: TGTGCCAGCAGCCCTCAGCGGGAGGGCCCCGAGCAGTACTTC.

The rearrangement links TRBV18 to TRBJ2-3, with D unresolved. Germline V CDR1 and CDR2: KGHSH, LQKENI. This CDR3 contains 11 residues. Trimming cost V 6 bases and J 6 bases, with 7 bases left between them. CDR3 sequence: CASSNLDTQYF. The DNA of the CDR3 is TGTGCCAGCTCGAATCTGGATACGCAGTATTTT.